Below are 21 T cell receptor beta chains sequenced from a single sample in a study of breast tumors, draining lymph nodes, adjacent tissues (dated by TCRdb to the mid-2010s). The library was generated by multiplex PCR. Sequenced using an Illumina HiSeq 2000. TCRdb took the public reads, trimmed them with fastp at Q25, ran MiXCR for clone calling and kept in-frame beta chains. Entries that share a CDR3 protein sequence are merged under the most common genes and DNA. This sample lists some 200,000 distinct CDR3 sequences; around a third were detected once. In total, the top ten clones hold 4% to 5.5% of the sample. The axillary draining lymph nodes of breast cancer patients were the source of the lymph node samples. The material sequenced was axillary lymph node tissue. The receptors derive from a female donor with breast cancer. Some clones in this sample may be carry-over from other donors' samples.

This clonotype was counted between two and nine times. The rearrangement links TRBV6-1 to TRBJ1-4; TRBD1 matches 9 bases. V shed 7 bases and J 7 bases; nucleotides not matched to a gene: 10. This CDR3 comprises 15 residues. The germline V gene encodes CDR1 MNHNS and CDR2 SASEGT. The DNA for the CDR3 is TGTGCCAGCATTAATACAGGGGGCGGTTTTGAAAAACTGTTTTTT. Translation: CASINTGGGFEKLFF.

Ten or more counts support this clonotype. The gene calls are TRBV5-1 and TRBJ1-6; D unresolved. The germline V and J ends were trimmed by 4 bases and 6 bases, with 17 bases remaining between them. The CDR3 spans 16 residues. Germline-derived CDR1 and CDR2 are SGHRS and YFSETQ. For the CDR3, the DNA is TGCGCCAGCAGCCTTTTCGGACGTACAATTAATTCACCCCTCCACTTT. Its protein product is CASSLFGRTINSPLHF.

In regard to this clonotype: A much larger clone differs by one base, so this may be a read error. The J gene is TRBJ2-2, the V gene TRBV11-3, with a tentative D call TRBD1 (5 bases). The CDR3 totals 15 residues. The germline V gene encodes CDR1 SGHNT and CDR2 YENEEA. CDR3 bases: TGTGTCAGCAGCTTAGGGCAGGGCGAAACCGGGGAGCTGTTTTTT. It encodes CVSSLGQGETGELFF.

The chain recombines TRBV30 with TRBJ1-4; D gene uncertain. Per the germline V gene, CDR1 is GTSNPN and CDR2 is SVGIG (reference sequence). The CDR3 is 14 residues long. The V gene lost 4 bases and the J gene lost 7 bases, with 16 bases spanning the gap. The CDR3, as DNA: TGTGCCTGGACTCCGAGCCCGAACCTTGAAAAACTGTTTTTT. Translation gives CAWTPSPNLEKLFF.

V and J are TRBV18 and TRBJ1-1, with D uncertain. This CDR3 comprises 13 residues. Trimming removed 3 bases at V and 2 bases at J, with 7 bases between. From germline, CDR1 is KGHSH and CDR2 LQKENI. The CDR3 sequence: CASSPRTNTEAFF. CDR3 nucleotides: TGTGCCAGCTCACCTCGAACAAACACTGAAGCTTTCTTT.

The sample holds many counts of this clonotype. This chain connects TRBV2 to TRBJ2-3; 13 nucleotides agree with TRBD2. CDR3 size: 17 residues. The germline V gene has CDR1 SNHLY and CDR2 FYNNEI. J was trimmed by 9 bases and V by 5 bases; bases with no gene match: 14. As DNA, the CDR3 is TGTGCCAGCAGTCCGCTCTTGACTAGCGGGGGGCTCGTGACGCAGTATTTT. This sequence encodes CASSPLLTSGGLVTQYF.

This rearrangement joins TRBV20-1 to TRBJ1-2; TRBD1 is a possible D gene (5 bases). CDR1 and CDR2 (germline): DFQATT, SNEGSKA (reference sequence). This CDR3 spans 14 amino acids. Trimming took 4 bases from V and 4 from J, leaving 16 bases between them. The CDR3 nucleotides read TGCAGTGCTACCGGGGATCGGGGACCCTATGGCTACACCTTC. As protein: CSATGDRGPYGYTF.

The table lists this clonotype with a few counts. The J gene is TRBJ1-5, the V gene TRBV28; 9 bases match TRBD1. V shed 6 bases and J 5 bases; nucleotides not matched to a gene: 2. CDR1 is MDHEN and CDR2 is SYDVKM in the germline V gene. This CDR3 region has 13 residues. The CDR3 sequence: CASRTGGYQPQHF. The CDR3 bases are TGTGCCAGCAGGACAGGGGGATATCAGCCCCAGCATTTT.

This clonotype has only one observation. Relative to the germline gene, one junction end is altered; a read error may explain this. This rearrangement joins TRBV6-2 or TRBV6-3 to TRBJ1-3, with 7 nucleotides matching TRBD1. The CDR3 runs 17 residues. Germline CDR1 is MNHEY and CDR2 is SVGEGT. The CDR3 DNA reads TGTGCCAGCAGTCACTCGACCGGGACAGTCTCTGGAAACACCATATATTTT. This gives the protein CASSHSTGTVSGNTIYF.

The CDR3 loop is CASSLGHLYGYTF. For the CDR3, the DNA is TGTGCCAGCAGCTTAGGACATCTCTATGGCTACACCTTC. The chain uses TRBV11-2 and TRBJ1-2; D ambiguous. Germline values: CDR1 SGHAT, CDR2 FQNNGV. The CDR3 totals 13 residues. Trimming cost V 1 base and J 4 bases, with 7 bases left between them. Full variable domain (outside the CDR3, taken from reference TRBV11-2 and TRBJ1-2): EAGVAQSPRYKIIEKRQSVAFWCNPISGHATLYWYQQILGQGPKLLIQFQNNGVVDDSQLPKDRFSAERLKGVDSTLKIQPAKLEDSAVYLCASSLGHLYGYTFGSGTRLTVV.

In regard to this clonotype: This could be a read error, since a much larger clone is one nucleotide away. J is TRBJ1-2 and V is TRBV16, with unresolved D. This CDR3 spans 12 amino acids. V was cut by 2 bases and J by 6 bases, with 7 bases left in between. Germline V CDR1 and CDR2: KGHSY, FQNENV. The CDR3 reads CASSQRGDGYTF. As DNA, the CDR3 is TGTGCCAGCAGCCAACGGGGAGATGGCTACACCTTC.

Worth noting for this clonotype: A much larger clonotype is one base distant, so this may be a read error. The chain is built from TRBV6-1 and TRBJ2-1, with D uncertain. The V and J ends lost 0 bases and 1 base respectively, with 13 bases between them. This CDR3 region has 17 residues. CDR1 is MNHNS and CDR2 is SASEGT in the germline V gene. DNA for the CDR3: TGTGCCAGCAGTGAAGCGATAGGGTTGGGATCCTACAATGAGCAGTTCTTC. It specifies CASSEAIGLGSYNEQFF.

This clonotype was seen many times. The junction departs from germline at one end; a sequencing error may be responsible. The V call is TRBV6-5, the J call TRBJ1-5; D is perhaps TRBD1 (5 bases). CDR3 size: 13 residues. Germline CDR1 reads MNHEY; CDR2 reads SVGAGI. In DNA, the CDR3 is TGCGCCAGCAGTCAAGGGGGCAATCAGCCCCAGCATTTT. This translates into CASSQGGNQPQHF.

This clonotype was seen repeatedly, ten times or more. The chain recombines TRBV7-9 with TRBJ2-7; 10 bases line up with TRBD1. The ends lost 0 bases at V and 3 bases at J; junction bases unmatched: 2. The CDR3 runs 15 residues. Germline V lookup: CDR1 SEHNR, CDR2 FQNEAQ (reference sequence). The CDR3 loop reads CASSLADRGLYEQYF. The DNA of the CDR3 is TGTGCCAGCAGCTTAGCCGACAGGGGGCTCTACGAGCAGTACTTC.

This clonotype was counted ten times or more. This chain joins TRBV9 and TRBJ2-6; 9 positions agree with TRBD1. Trimming removed 1 base from V and 0 bases from J; junction bases left unmatched: 11. CDR1 and CDR2 from the germline V gene are SGDLS and YYNGEE. The CDR3 is 20 residues long. As DNA, the CDR3 is TGTGCCAGCAGCGTAAGCATGTCGGGACAGGGTGCCTCTGGGGCCAACGTCCTGACTTTC. Its translation: CASSVSMSGQGASGANVLTF. Filled out from reference TRBV9 and TRBJ2-6, the complete variable domain reads DSGVTQTPKHLITATGQRVTLRCSPRSGDLSVYWYQQSLDQGLQFLIQYYNGEERAKGNILERFSAQQFPDLHSELNLSSLELGDSALYFCASSVSMSGQGASGANVLTFGAGSRLTVL.

The sample holds many counts of this clonotype. V is TRBV6-5 and J is TRBJ2-5; D not resolved. V dropped 2 bases and J dropped 2 bases, with 6 bases sitting between them. CDR1 MNHEY and CDR2 SVGAGI come from the germline V gene. CDR3 length: 13 residues. The chain's CDR3 is CASSYRRQETQYF. In DNA, the CDR3 is TGTGCCAGCAGTTACCGGCGACAAGAGACCCAGTACTTC.

The chain is built from TRBV20-1 and TRBJ2-7; 8 bases line up with TRBD2. Germline trimming cut 4 bases from V and 3 bases from J; bases unmatched to any gene: 8. The CDR3 runs to 14 residues. Per the germline V gene, CDR1 is DFQATT and CDR2 is SNEGSKA (reference sequence). Written as DNA, the CDR3 is TGCAGTGCTAAGGGGGGCGGGGGGTACTACGAGCAGTACTTC. This gives the protein CSAKGGGGYYEQYF.

This clonotype was seen ten or more times. The CDR3 sequence is CASSFEAGLNTGELFF. The DNA for the CDR3 is TGTGCCAGCAGCTTTGAGGCGGGACTGAACACCGGGGAGCTGTTTTTT. The chain uses TRBV5-8 and TRBJ2-2; D perhaps matches TRBD2 (6 bases). Per germline, CDR1 SGHTS and CDR2 YDEGEE. Trimming removed 2 bases at V and 1 base at J, with 12 bases between. This CDR3 region has 16 residues.

This clonotype was found many times. The chain is built from TRBV7-9 and TRBJ2-3; a possible D gene is TRBD1 (5 bases). V was clipped by 5 bases and J by 0 bases, with 12 bases between them. In germline, CDR1 is SEHNR, CDR2 FQNEAQ (reference sequence). The CDR3 has 15 residues. The CDR3 DNA follows: TGTGCCAGCAGCGGAGAGACAGATAGCACAGATACGCAGTATTTT. This codes for CASSGETDSTDTQYF.

In this sample, this clonotype turned up many times. V is TRBV6-2 or TRBV6-3 and J is TRBJ2-1, with D perhaps TRBD1 or TRBD2 (5 bases each). The V end was cut by 5 bases, the J end by 11 bases, with 19 bases between. The germline V gene encodes CDR1 MNHEY and CDR2 SVGEGT. The length of the CDR3 is 14 residues. CDR3 protein: CASSRWGSDNKQFF. CDR3 bases: TGTGCCAGCAGTAGGTGGGGGAGTGACAACAAGCAGTTCTTC.

This clonotype was counted only a few times. The gene calls are TRBV6-6 and TRBJ1-2; perhaps TRBD1 as D (6 bases). V was cut by 5 bases and J by 0 bases, with 19 bases left in between. The CDR3 loop spans 17 amino acids. Germline V CDR1 and CDR2: MNHNY, SVGAGI (reference sequence). The chain's CDR3 is CASSHDVGAGANYGYTF. CDR3 coding DNA: TGTGCCAGCAGTCACGACGTAGGGGCAGGGGCTAACTATGGCTACACCTTC.